Given below is one T cell receptor beta chain in context. Its target is not known. The record originates from a study of human T cells and chemical hapten exposure. In the study overall: The study traced per-sample TCR yield variation mainly to small differences in pooled library volumes.

Individual cDNA molecules in this library carried unique molecular identifiers. Authors' data handling: More than 95,000 TCRs per sample was the median, with a range of about 23,224 to 750,000. TCRdb used MiXCR to reprocess the RACE reads, holding one entry per CDR3 protein. What appears here as the V and J calls and clone size reflects TCRdb's work, not the paper's. The sample shows some 90,000 distinct CDR3 sequences, 8.5% to 9% of them seen only once. The CDR3 spans 14 residues. Germline V CDR1 and CDR2: KGHSH, LQKENI. The V gene lost 6 bases and the J gene lost 0 bases, with 9 bases spanning the gap. Time point denoted: healthy volunteer bleed at 2 weeks. Unseparated into fractions, whole blood served as the source from which total RNA was extracted. Whole-study results and caveats: Sensitizing to DPC left TCRs with a frequency above 1 in 1000 unaltered.

The sample comprised whole blood. The V gene is TRBV18, the J gene TRBJ2-4; D gene ambiguous. The sequence was collected from a female donor in good health. Some clones in this sample may be carry-over from other donors' samples. Here the CDR3 reads CASSPSIAKNIQYF. CDR3 in DNA: TGTGCCAGCTCGCCGTCGATAGCCAAAAACATTCAGTACTTC.